The 28 T cell receptor beta chains presented below share a single source sample, sequenced in a study of OX40 agonist ivuxolimab in advanced cancers. TCRdb's table, derived via immunoSEQ multiplex PCR, lists solely in-frame clones and lacks some. The sample has about 32,000 clones, 60% to 85% seen once. Here the sequenced sample was CD4+ or CD8+ T cells sorted from blood, taken in a trial of the OX40 agonist ivuxolimab. Receptors were obtained from an adult with an advanced solid tumor such as melanoma, head and neck, liver or kidney cancer.

The rearrangement joins TRBV19 to TRBJ1-2, with a weak D call TRBD1 (5 bases). CDR3 length equals 14 residues. V gave up 9 bases and J gave up 8 bases, with 22 bases separating them. CDR1 is LNHDA, CDR2 SQIVND, per germline (reference sequence). The CDR3 here is CARPRALGLRGYTF. CDR3 DNA: TGTGCCAGGCCCAGGGCATTGGGGCTTCGGGGCTACACCTTC.

The rearrangement uses TRBV7-6 and TRBJ2-5; D may be TRBD1 (5 bases). This CDR3 is 14 amino acids long. Germline assignment: CDR1 SGHVS and CDR2 FNYEAQ. Trimming removed 5 bases at V and 3 bases at J, with 13 bases between. CDR3 amino acids: CASSPIRVKETQYF. In DNA form, the CDR3 reads TGTGCCAGCAGCCCGATCAGGGTAAAAGAGACCCAGTACTTC.

The V call is TRBV5-1, the J call TRBJ2-5; TRBD1 matches 7 bases. There are 14 residues in the CDR3. V was pared by 3 bases and J by 5 bases, with 7 bases of the junction left unmatched. The germline V gene has CDR1 SGHRS and CDR2 YFSETQ. CDR3 DNA: TGCGCCAGCAGCTGGACAGGATCCCACGAGACCCAGTACTTC. It translates to CASSWTGSHETQYF.

The chain is built from TRBV11-3 and TRBJ2-5; 7 nucleotides line up with TRBD2. Germline CDR1 is SGHNT and CDR2 is YENEEA. This CDR3 contains 13 residues. V lost 5 bases to trimming and J lost 7 bases; unmatched junction nucleotides: 7. The CDR3 sequence is CASSRGSEATQYF. The CDR3 coding sequence is TGTGCCAGCAGCCGCGGGAGCGAGGCGACCCAGTACTTC.

The chain joins TRBV13 to TRBJ2-5, with D possibly TRBD1 on 6 matching bases. The assigned J gene may be wrong: the sequence end matches TRBJ2-7 better. Per the germline V gene, CDR1 is PRHDT and CDR2 is FYEKMQ (reference sequence). CDR3 length equals 14 residues. The DNA of the CDR3 is TGTGCCAGCAGCGGACCGACAGGACTCCACGAGCAGTACTTC. This gives the protein CASSGPTGLHEQYF.

The chain recombines TRBV19 with TRBJ1-2, with a tentative D call TRBD1 (5 bases). Trimming took off 6 bases at V and 4 bases at J, with 12 bases between the two ends. The germline gives CDR1 LNHDA, CDR2 SQIVND (reference sequence). This CDR3 has 13 amino acids. CDR3: CASRMGGPYGYTF. The CDR3 DNA reads as TGTGCCAGTAGGATGGGGGGACCCTATGGCTACACCTTC. Looking up the rest from reference TRBV19 and TRBJ1-2 gives the full variable domain: DGGITQSPKYLFRKEGQNVTLSCEQNLNHDAMYWYRQDPGQGLRLIYYSQIVNDFQKGDIAEGYSVSREKKESFPLTVTSAQKNPTAFYLCASRMGGPYGYTFGSGTRLTVV.

The chain combines TRBV30 with TRBJ1-6; possible D gene TRBD1, 5 bases. CDR1 is GTSNPN and CDR2 is SVGIG in the germline V gene (reference sequence). The CDR3 runs 14 residues. Between the trimmed V and J ends, which lost 3 bases and 6 bases, there was a span of 12 bases. The CDR3 nucleotides read TGTGCCTGGAGCCCCGCGGGGGTTAATTCACCCCTCCACTTT. Translated: CAWSPAGVNSPLHF.

The rearrangement links TRBV7-9 to TRBJ1-1; no clear D. Germline V gene lookup returns CDR1 SEHNR and CDR2 FQNEAQ (reference sequence). The CDR3 length is 13 residues. V lost 5 bases and J 1 base, leaving 8 bases between the germline ends. In DNA form, the CDR3 reads TGTGCCAGCAGCCGCGGAGCGAACACTGAAGCTTTCTTT. It yields the protein CASSRGANTEAFF.

The rearrangement links TRBV6-6 to TRBJ2-7; TRBD1 is a possible D gene (6 bases). The germline V gene encodes CDR1 MNHNY and CDR2 SVGAGI (reference sequence). This CDR3 has 15 residues. Trimming stripped 0 bases from V and 0 bases from J, with 9 bases between. CDR3 sequence: CASSYSRGGSYEQYV. CDR3 DNA sequence: TGTGCCAGCAGTTACTCGAGAGGGGGCTCCTACGAGCAGTACGTC.

The gene calls are TRBV5-4 and TRBJ2-2; D assignment may be TRBD1 or TRBD2 (5 bases each). The germline V gene encodes CDR1 SGHNT and CDR2 YYREEE (reference sequence). The CDR3 is 14 residues long. With 5 bases removed from V and 7 bases from J, the gap between germline ends came to 15 bases. In nucleotides, the CDR3 is TGTGCCAGCAGATTAGAGGGGAAAGTCGGGGAGCTGTTTTTT. This sequence encodes CASRLEGKVGELFF.

This clone has just one count. In DNA form, the CDR3 reads TGTGCCAGCTCCGAATCCGGGACTGGAGGTTTTGAGACCCAGTACTTC. This sequence encodes CASSESGTGGFETQYF. V is TRBV2 and J is TRBJ2-5, with D possibly matching TRBD2 (6 bases). The CDR3 has 16 residues. CDR1 SNHLY and CDR2 FYNNEI come from the germline V gene. The V gene lost 8 bases and the J gene lost 5 bases, with 24 bases spanning the gap.

This clone was detected only a few times. The rearrangement joins TRBV2 to TRBJ1-6; D gene unclear. The V end lost 4 bases, the J end lost 9 bases, and 19 bases lay between the germline ends. The CDR3 consists of 16 residues. CDR1 and CDR2 (germline): SNHLY, FYNNEI. CDR3 loop: CASSVDGFNAGSPLHF. The CDR3 coding sequence is TGTGCCAGCAGTGTTGACGGGTTCAATGCAGGTTCACCCCTCCACTTT.

Here the CDR3 reads CASTRGSLNEQFF. In nucleotides, the CDR3 is TGTGCCAGCACTAGGGGGTCTCTCAATGAGCAGTTCTTC. The chain is built from TRBV25-1 and TRBJ2-1, with a tentative D call TRBD1 (6 bases). Germline V gene lookup returns CDR1 MGHDK and CDR2 SYGVNS. The CDR3 is 13 residues long. Trimming removed 7 bases from V and 6 bases from J, with 13 bases in between.

J is TRBJ2-5 and V is TRBV25-1; the match to TRBD1 covers 8 bases. Trimming removed 5 bases from V and 4 bases from J; junction bases left unmatched: 9. Germline V gene sequence: CDR1 MGHDK, CDR2 SYGVNS. This CDR3 has 15 amino acids. DNA of the CDR3: TGTGCCAGCAGTTTCGGACAGGGCGGCGGAGAGACCCAGTACTTC. It encodes CASSFGQGGGETQYF.

This chain uses TRBV28 with TRBJ1-1; weak D call: TRBD1 (5 bases). V was shortened by 6 bases and J by 9 bases, with 11 bases between the two germline ends. CDR3 size: 11 residues. Germline V gene lookup returns CDR1 MDHEN and CDR2 SYDVKM. The CDR3 DNA is TGTGCCAGCAGGGGGGACGGACAAGCTTTCTTT. Its protein product is CASRGDGQAFF. The full variable domain, completed using reference TRBV28 and TRBJ1-1, is DVKVTQSSRYLVKRTGEKVFLECVQDMDHENMFWYRQDPGLGLRLIYFSYDVKMKEKGDIPEGYSVSREKKERFSLILESASTNQTSMYLCASRGDGQAFFGQGTRLTVV.

This clone was detected only a few times. The chain uses TRBV2 and TRBJ1-2; a weak D match, TRBD1 (5 bases). Looked up from germline, CDR1 is SNHLY and CDR2 is FYNNEI. Trimming stripped 7 bases from V and 8 bases from J, with 17 bases between. This CDR3 is 13 amino acids long. CDR3 coding DNA: TGTGCCAGCACAATCCTCGGGGGAAAAGGCTACACCTTC. Translating gives CASTILGGKGYTF.

The gene calls are TRBV28 and TRBJ1-2; 9 bases agree with TRBD1. This CDR3 contains 15 residues. V dropped 6 bases and J dropped 2; count of bases not matched to a gene: 7. Germline CDR1 and CDR2: MDHEN and SYDVKM. In DNA, the CDR3 is TGTGCCAGCAGGGTCGGGACAGGGATAAACTATGGCTACACCTTC. Translation gives CASRVGTGINYGYTF.

J is TRBJ1-2 and V is TRBV18; D ambiguous. Germline CDR1 reads KGHSH; CDR2 reads LQKENI. The ends were cut back, 4 bases at V and 0 bases at J, with 12 bases in the middle. There are 15 residues in the CDR3. DNA for the CDR3: TGTGCCAGCTCACGCTCTCCCGACACTAACTATGGCTACACCTTC. Its translation: CASSRSPDTNYGYTF.

This clone was counted a few times. The chain employs TRBV11-2 and TRBJ2-7; no firm D call. The CDR3 sequence is 12 residues long. Looked up from germline, CDR1 is SGHAT and CDR2 is FQNNGV. V dropped 10 bases and J dropped 7 bases, with 17 bases sitting between them. As DNA, the CDR3 is TGTGCCATCGGCTCCGGGCCGAGGGAGCAGTACTTC. It specifies CAIGSGPREQYF.

This clone was counted a single time. The chain couples TRBV5-1 to TRBJ2-2, with D possibly called TRBD1 or TRBD2 (5 bases each). CDR3 length equals 13 residues. Trimming cost V 5 bases and J 6 bases, with 11 bases left between them. CDR1 SGHRS and CDR2 YFSETQ come from the germline V gene. This chain's CDR3 is CASSPGSAGELFF. CDR3 nucleotides: TGCGCCAGCAGTCCAGGGAGTGCCGGGGAGCTGTTTTTT.

The J gene is TRBJ1-3, the V gene TRBV9; D unclear. Germline V gene sequence: CDR1 SGDLS, CDR2 YYNGEE. Trimming cost V 0 bases and J 3 bases, with 7 bases left between them. The CDR3 spans 14 residues. DNA for the CDR3: TGTGCCAGCAGCGTAGCGAGGGATGGAAACACCATATATTTT. Its translation is CASSVARDGNTIYF.

Only a few counts were recorded for this clone. The V call is TRBV19, the J call TRBJ1-6, with D unclear. This CDR3 contains 12 residues. From germline, CDR1 is LNHDA and CDR2 SQIVND (reference sequence). V was trimmed by 7 bases and J by 8 bases, leaving 9 bases between them. CDR3 loop: CASTTAYSPLHF. Written as DNA, the CDR3 is TGTGCCAGTACCACCGCTTATTCACCCCTCCACTTT. Looking up the rest from reference TRBV19 and TRBJ1-6 gives the full variable domain: DGGITQSPKYLFRKEGQNVTLSCEQNLNHDAMYWYRQDPGQGLRLIYYSQIVNDFQKGDIAEGYSVSREKKESFPLTVTSAQKNPTAFYLCASTTAYSPLHFGNGTRLTVT.

V is TRBV7-6 and J is TRBJ2-7; 10 bases agree with TRBD1. The ends lost 2 bases at V and 5 bases at J; junction bases unmatched: 9. The CDR3 runs to 16 residues. Germline loops: CDR1 SGHVS, CDR2 FNYEAQ. This chain's CDR3 is CASSLFTTGGHDEQYF. As DNA, the CDR3 is TGTGCCAGCAGCTTATTTACGACAGGGGGCCACGACGAGCAGTACTTC.

This sequence joins TRBV10-2 and TRBJ2-3, with a tentative D call TRBD1 (6 bases). The CDR3 has 18 amino acids. Trimming left V 1 base short and J 2 bases short, with 19 bases between. CDR1 and CDR2 from the germline V gene are WSHSY and SAAADI. The CDR3 bases are TGCGCCAGCAGTGAGTTCTATACCGGGACACCTTACACAGATACGCAGTATTTT. This encodes CASSEFYTGTPYTDTQYF.

The chain links TRBV19 to TRBJ2-3; 9 bases are shared with TRBD2. Germline loops: CDR1 LNHDA, CDR2 SQIVND (reference sequence). Trimming cost V 2 bases and J 1 base; bases outside gene matches: 1. CDR3 length: 15 amino acids. The CDR3 is CASSIKRGGTDTQYF. CDR3 in DNA: TGTGCCAGTAGTATAAAGCGGGGGGGCACAGATACGCAGTATTTT. The full variable domain, with the rest looked up from reference TRBV19 and TRBJ2-3, is DGGITQSPKYLFRKEGQNVTLSCEQNLNHDAMYWYRQDPGQGLRLIYYSQIVNDFQKGDIAEGYSVSREKKESFPLTVTSAQKNPTAFYLCASSIKRGGTDTQYFGPGTRLTVL.

The chain is built from TRBV6-5 and TRBJ2-3; D perhaps matches TRBD1 (6 bases). CDR1 is MNHEY and CDR2 is SVGAGI in the germline V gene. The CDR3 length is 15 residues. Trimming removed 4 bases from V and 2 bases from J, with 13 bases in between. The CDR3, as DNA: TGTGCCAGCAGTTTGAGGAACAGGGCCACAGATACGCAGTATTTT. Protein product: CASSLRNRATDTQYF.

The chain has TRBV7-6 and TRBJ2-2; perhaps TRBD1 as D (5 bases). Trimming pared 6 bases from V and 1 base from J, leaving 12 bases between. The germline gives CDR1 SGHVS, CDR2 FNYEAQ. The CDR3 contains 15 residues. The CDR3 loop is CASRRQTLNTGELFF. The CDR3 bases are TGTGCCAGCAGGCGACAGACCTTGAACACCGGGGAGCTGTTTTTT.

This clone was observed a single time. The rearrangement uses TRBV7-9 and TRBJ2-7, with D tentatively TRBD1 (6 bases). The CDR3 is made up of 12 amino acids. Trimming removed 5 bases from V and 6 bases from J, with 11 bases in between. Germline V CDR1 and CDR2: SEHNR, FQNEAQ (reference sequence). CDR3 region: CASSITGLEQYF. Written as DNA, the CDR3 is TGTGCCAGCAGCATAACAGGGCTCGAGCAGTACTTC.